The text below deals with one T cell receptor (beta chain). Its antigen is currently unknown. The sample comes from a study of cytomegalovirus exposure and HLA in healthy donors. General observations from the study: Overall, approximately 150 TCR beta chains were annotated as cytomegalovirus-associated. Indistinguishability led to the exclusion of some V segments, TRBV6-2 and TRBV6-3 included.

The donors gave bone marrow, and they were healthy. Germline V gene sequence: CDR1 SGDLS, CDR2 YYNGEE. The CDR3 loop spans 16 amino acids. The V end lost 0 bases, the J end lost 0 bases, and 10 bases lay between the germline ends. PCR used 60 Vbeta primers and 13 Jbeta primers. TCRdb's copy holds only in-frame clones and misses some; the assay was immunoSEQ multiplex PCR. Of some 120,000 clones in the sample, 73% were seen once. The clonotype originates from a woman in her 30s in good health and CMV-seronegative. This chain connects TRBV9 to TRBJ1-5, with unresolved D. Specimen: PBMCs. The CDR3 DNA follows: TGTGCCAGCAGCGTAGGGTCAGGTACTAGCAATCAGCCCCAGCATTTT. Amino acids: CASSVGSGTSNQPQHF. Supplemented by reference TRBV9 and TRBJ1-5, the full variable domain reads DSGVTQTPKHLITATGQRVTLRCSPRSGDLSVYWYQQSLDQGLQFLIQYYNGEERAKGNILERFSAQQFPDLHSELNLSSLELGDSALYFCASSVGSGTSNQPQHFGDGTRLSIL.